The 10 T cell receptor beta chains reported below all come from one sample, sequenced in a study of immune evolution from preneoplasia to lung adenocarcinoma. TCRdb keeps only in-frame clones here, not all; method: immunoSEQ multiplex PCR. The top ten clones hold about 6.4% of a sample with thousands of clones, around 82% of them seen once. Material for sequencing was FFPE adjacent normal lung tissue. The receptors were sampled from a person aged 60-79 years with lung adenocarcinoma.

The rearrangement links TRBV5-4 to TRBJ2-3; TRBD2 is a possible D gene (7 bases). V lost 0 bases and J lost 6, with 14 bases in between. This CDR3 has 15 residues. Germline V gene sequence: CDR1 SGHNT, CDR2 YYREEE (reference sequence). The CDR3 nucleotides are TGTGCCAGCAGCTTGGGTGCGGGGGCTAGGGATACGCAGTATTTT. It specifies CASSLGAGARDTQYF.

This CDR3 reads CASRPSISSYEQYV. The CDR3 nucleotides read TGTGCCAGTAGGCCATCGATTAGCTCCTACGAGCAGTACGTC. This chain connects TRBV19 to TRBJ2-7; D is ambiguous. CDR1 is LNHDA and CDR2 is SQIVND in the germline V gene (reference sequence). Trimming cost V 6 bases and J 0 bases, with 12 bases left between them. The CDR3 extends over 14 amino acids.

This sequence joins TRBV5-4 and TRBJ1-2; D is undetermined. The germline gives CDR1 SGHNT, CDR2 YYREEE (reference sequence). V gave up 0 bases and J gave up 6 bases, with 15 bases separating them. This CDR3 has 15 residues. The CDR3 DNA is TGTGCCAGCAGCTTGGCTACGGGGTCCGTGGATGGCTACACCTTC. Its translation: CASSLATGSVDGYTF.

This clone has a handful of counts. The genes are TRBV7-3 and TRBJ2-5; 7 bases agree with TRBD2. The CDR3 sequence is 16 residues long. The germline gives CDR1 SGHTA, CDR2 FQGTGA. Losses at the gene ends were 2 bases for V and 1 base for J; bases not matched to a gene: 7. CDR3 region: CASSLLGLGAQETQYF. Here the CDR3 DNA reads TGTGCCAGCAGCTTACTAGGACTAGGGGCCCAAGAGACCCAGTACTTC.

V usage is TRBV5-1 and J usage is TRBJ2-5, with no clear D. Germline V gene sequence: CDR1 SGHRS, CDR2 YFSETQ. This CDR3 spans 15 amino acids. V lost 2 bases and J lost 5, with 16 bases in between. CDR3 in amino acids: CASSLRTVGGETQYF. The CDR3 bases are TGCGCCAGCAGCTTAAGGACGGTCGGTGGGGAGACCCAGTACTTC.

The rearrangement uses TRBV29-1 and TRBJ2-1; the match to TRBD2 covers 9 bases. The germline CDR1 and CDR2 sequences are SQVTM and ANQGSEA. There are 15 residues in the CDR3. The V segment lost 1 base and the J segment 6 bases; nucleotides outside the gene matches: 7. The CDR3 reads CSVEAGLAHINEQFF. The CDR3 nucleotides read TGCAGCGTTGAAGCGGGACTAGCCCATATCAATGAGCAGTTCTTC.

The chain employs TRBV4-2 and TRBJ1-2, with D hard to call. This CDR3 has 15 residues. V was shortened by 0 bases and J by 7 bases, with 15 bases between the two germline ends. Per germline, CDR1 LGHNA and CDR2 YNFKEQ. CDR3 region: CASSQDLGGLGGYTF. The CDR3 DNA reads TGTGCCAGCAGCCAAGATCTGGGAGGGTTGGGTGGCTACACCTTC.

CDR3 coding DNA: TGTGCCAGTAGTATTGGGACAGGGGGTACGAACACTGAAGCTTTCTTT. Translating gives CASSIGTGGTNTEAFF. This sequence joins TRBV19 and TRBJ1-1; TRBD1 matches 11 bases. CDR3 length: 16 residues. The trim removed 3 bases at V and 1 base at J, leaving 4 bases unmatched. Germline CDR1 LNHDA, CDR2 SQIVND (reference sequence).

This rearrangement joins TRBV9 to TRBJ2-1; 8 nucleotides align to TRBD1. This CDR3 is 15 amino acids long. The germline V gene encodes CDR1 SGDLS and CDR2 YYNGEE. V gave up 4 bases and J gave up 5 bases; unmatched junction bases: 8. The CDR3: CASSPRGTGNNEQFF. CDR3 DNA sequence: TGTGCCAGCAGCCCCCGGGGGACAGGTAACAATGAGCAGTTCTTC.

The rearrangement joins TRBV4-1 to TRBJ2-1; TRBD2 aligns across 12 bases. The germline gives CDR1 MGHRA, CDR2 YSYEKL. Germline trimming cut 1 base from V and 9 bases from J; bases unmatched to any gene: 4. The CDR3 extends over 15 amino acids. The CDR3 loop is CASSQGLAGEIEQFF. As DNA, the CDR3 is TGCGCCAGCAGCCAAGGACTAGCGGGAGAAATTGAGCAGTTCTTC.